The clone carrying this T cell receptor beta chain was seen at least ten times. Its target is unknown. As it was prepared, the TCRbeta library received unique molecular identifiers. MiXCR, applied by TCRdb to the PCR reads, yields one record per CDR3 protein. This sample has about 170,000 distinct CDR3 sequences; 11% occur once, and the top ten carry less than 15%. This CDR3 spans 13 amino acids. Deletions cut 3 bases from V and 3 bases from J, with 6 bases between. These data are taken from a study of T-cell reconstitution after alpha-beta-depleted transplantation in children. General study findings and limits: T-cell counts and diversity at one year following transplant were attributed mainly to newly produced T cells.

V and J are TRBV12-3 or TRBV12-4 and TRBJ1-5; D gene uncertain. The TCR originated in a boy between 2 and 10 years old with acute myeloid leukemia, due to receive a stem cell transplant. Source: PBMCs, taken before TCRalphabeta/CD19-depleted stem cell transplant. The CDR3 DNA follows: TGTGCCAGCAGTTTTGACACCAATCAGCCCCAGCATTTT. Translation gives CASSFDTNQPQHF.